This T cell receptor (beta chain) was captured by sequencing in a study of metastatic and nonmetastatic thyroid tumors. Findings and caveats of the study: When malignant thyroid tumors were compared with benign nodules, TCR beta diversity was reportedly significantly higher in the malignant tumors. This held in both blood and tumor samples.

The sample holds many counts of this clone. Its target is not known. Thyroid surgery took place with no prior treatment in any patient. TCRdb re-called clones from the PCR reads using MiXCR. The sample holds about 20,000 clones, 13% to 15% seen once. Trimming took off 7 bases at V and 2 bases at J, with 15 bases between the two ends. Germline CDR1 reads SNHLY; CDR2 reads FYNNEI. The CDR3 runs to 16 residues. Material for sequencing was tumor tissue. The sequence was collected from a female donor with papillary thyroid cancer or a benign thyroid nodule (not recorded which). Some clones in this sample may be carry-over from other donors' samples. The chain carries TRBV2 and TRBJ2-6; possibly TRBD1 or TRBD2 for D (6 bases each). The CDR3 loop is CASTGGTTPGANVLTF. Written as DNA, the CDR3 is TGTGCCAGCACCGGGGGCACTACCCCTGGGGCCAACGTCCTGACTTTC. Combining the CDR3 with reference TRBV2 and TRBJ2-6 gives the whole variable domain EPEVTQTPSHQVTQMGQEVILRCVPISNHLYFYWYRQILGQKVEFLVSFYNNEISEKSEIFDDQFSVERPDGSNFTLKIRSTKLEDSAMYFCASTGGTTPGANVLTFGAGSRLTVL.